This T cell receptor beta chain was observed in a study of blood T cell repertoires in COVID-19. Turning to the study itself: Acute and convalescent COVID-19 specimens originated in the United States, Italy and Spain.

The V end was cut by 2 bases, the J end by 1 base, with 6 bases between. CDR3 size: 14 residues. Germline values: CDR1 MNHEY, CDR2 SVGAGI. Authors' processing steps: By means of reference gene primer amplification, nucleated cell counts were estimated. Profiling relied on immunoSEQ multiplex PCR, and the TCRdb table lists in-frame clones only, not all of them. V and J calls and clone size are copied from that table; D and trimming were computed from the DNA. The data hold roughly 100,000 clones, with roughly nine tenths observed a single time. This TCR came from a woman in her sixties with acute or convalescent COVID-19. The rearrangement uses TRBV6-5 and TRBJ1-5; D unclear. Input material: peripheral blood. The CDR3 bases are TGTGCCAGCAGTTACGACAAAAGCAATCAGCCCCAGCATTTT. This translates into CASSYDKSNQPQHF.